This T cell receptor beta chain was sequenced for a study of blood T cell repertoires in COVID-19. Study in general: COVID-19 samples, acute and convalescent, were from the United States, Italy and Spain. PBMCs, B-cell-depleted T cells, or T cells were the source of the cDNA or gDNA that made up the material.

The method was immunoSEQ multiplex PCR; TCRdb's version includes in-frame clones alone and lacks a portion of them. Of about 260,000 clones detected, approximately 90% appear once; the ten largest clones hold 2% to 3%. The study assigned cohorts using participant-reported clinical history. On this clone: At one boundary the junction diverges from the germline segment, which might be a read error.

The CDR3 has 15 amino acids. The germline CDR1 and CDR2 sequences are MNHEY and SVGAGI. The gene calls are TRBV6-5 and TRBJ2-5; 11 bases align to TRBD2. The sequence derives from a woman in her late teens or twenties who had recovered from COVID-19. Sample: PBMCs or T cells enriched from blood (not recorded which). The CDR3 DNA reads TGTGCCAGCATTCGTAAAGGGGCTAGCGGGGGGCCCAGAGACTTC. Amino acid sequence: CASIRKGASGGPRDF.